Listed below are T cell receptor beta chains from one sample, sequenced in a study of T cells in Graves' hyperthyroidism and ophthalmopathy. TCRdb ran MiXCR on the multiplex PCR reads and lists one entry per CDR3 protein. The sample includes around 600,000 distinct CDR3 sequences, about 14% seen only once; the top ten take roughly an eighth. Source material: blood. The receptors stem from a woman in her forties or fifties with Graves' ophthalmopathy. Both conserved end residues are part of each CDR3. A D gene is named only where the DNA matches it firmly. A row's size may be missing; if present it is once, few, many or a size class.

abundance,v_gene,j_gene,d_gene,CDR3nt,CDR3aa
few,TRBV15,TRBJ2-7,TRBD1,TGTGCCACCAGCGGGGGACAGGGAGGTTTAGTCTACGAGCAGTACTTC,CATSGGQGGLVYEQYF
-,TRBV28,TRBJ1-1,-,TGTGCCAGCATTCCTCCAGGGGTAAGCACTGAAGCTTTCTTT,CASIPPGVSTEAFF
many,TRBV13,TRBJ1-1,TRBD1,TGTGCCAGCAGCCCTTTAGGGACAGAGCCCGAAGCTTTCTTT,CASSPLGTEPEAFF
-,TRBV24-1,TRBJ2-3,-,TGTGCCACCAGTGATTCCGGACTATTCACAGATACGCAGTATTTT,CATSDSGLFTDTQYF
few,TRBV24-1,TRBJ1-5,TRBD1,TGTGCCACCAGTGATAGCCGGGACAGTTGGGATCAGCCCCAGCATTTT,CATSDSRDSWDQPQHF
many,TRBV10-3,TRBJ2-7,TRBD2,TGTGCCATCAGTGGAGAGCGGGAGAACTACGAGCAGTACTTC,CAISGERENYEQYF
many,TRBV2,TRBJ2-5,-,TGTGCCAGCAGTGATAGGAGGGAAGAGACCCAGTACTTC,CASSDRREETQYF
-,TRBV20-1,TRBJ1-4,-,TGCAGTGCTAGAGATCGGCAGAAGAATGAAAAACTGTTTTTT,CSARDRQKNEKLFF
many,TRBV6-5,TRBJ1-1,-,TGTGCCAGCAGTTACTCGTTTTCCAGGGTGGGGACTGAAGCTTTCTTT,CASSYSFSRVGTEAFF
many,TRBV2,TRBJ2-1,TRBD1,TGTGCCAGCAGGGGGGACAGGGGGAACGAGCAGTTCTTC,CASRGDRGNEQFF
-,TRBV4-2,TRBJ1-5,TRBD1,TGTGCCAGCAGCCAAGCGGACAGGGGGCCCCATAGCAATCAGCCCCAGCATTTT,CASSQADRGPHSNQPQHF
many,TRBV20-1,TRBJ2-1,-,TGCAGTGCTAGCCATTACAATGAGCAGTTCTTC,CSASHYNEQFF
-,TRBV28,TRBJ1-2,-,TGTGCCAGCAGTTCCCCGGACGCTAGCTATGGCTACACCTTC,CASSSPDASYGYTF
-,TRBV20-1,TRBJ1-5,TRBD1,TGCAGTGCAACGTCCAGGGGGCGCGTGAATCAGCCCCAGCATTTT,CSATSRGRVNQPQHF
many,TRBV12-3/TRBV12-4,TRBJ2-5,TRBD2,TGTGCCAGCAGTTTATCGTCCAGCGGGATGGAGACCCAGTACTTC,CASSLSSSGMETQYF
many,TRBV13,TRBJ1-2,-,TGTGCCAGCAGCTTAGGCCTAGGGGACGGCTATGGCTACACCTTC,CASSLGLGDGYGYTF
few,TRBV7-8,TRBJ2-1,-,TGTGCCAGCAGCTTAGTTGGGGGAAGACAGTTCTTC,CASSLVGGRQFF
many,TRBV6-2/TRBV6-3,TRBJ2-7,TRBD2,TGTGCCAGCAGTCGGAGCGGGAGCCCCACCTACGAGCAGTACTTC,CASSRSGSPTYEQYF
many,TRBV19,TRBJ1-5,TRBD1,TGTGCCAGTAGTACAGAGGGACAGGGTGATCAGCCCCAGCATTTT,CASSTEGQGDQPQHF
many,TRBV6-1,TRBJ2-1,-,TGTGCCAGCAGTCTCAGGGTGTTTAGCGATGAGCAGTTCTTC,CASSLRVFSDEQFF
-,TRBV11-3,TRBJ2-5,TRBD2,TGTGCCAGCAGCACGGGGACTAGCGGGAGGAGGGCAGAGACCCAGTACTTC,CASSTGTSGRRAETQYF
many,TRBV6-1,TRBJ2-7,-,TGTGCCAGCAGTTTTCGTCAGACAGTCACCACTTCCTACGAGCAGTACTTC,CASSFRQTVTTSYEQYF
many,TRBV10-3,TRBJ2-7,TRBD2,TGTGCCATCAGCGGGCAGCCCGCGGGGGGTAACTACGAGCAGTACTTC,CAISGQPAGGNYEQYF
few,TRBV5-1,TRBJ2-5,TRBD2,TGCGCCACTTCGACTAGCGGGAGGGAGACCCAGTACTTC,CATSTSGRETQYF
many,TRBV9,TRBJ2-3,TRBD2,TGTGCCAGCAGCTCCCCCTTGGAGGCGGGAGTTCAAGATACGCAGTATTTT,CASSSPLEAGVQDTQYF
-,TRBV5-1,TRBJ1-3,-,TGCGCCAGCAGCATTACCCAGGGGAGGATGGCTGGAAACACCATATATTTT,CASSITQGRMAGNTIYF
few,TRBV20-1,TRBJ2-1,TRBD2,TGCAGTGCTAGAGCTAGCGGAGTTTACAATGAGCAGTTCTTC,CSARASGVYNEQFF
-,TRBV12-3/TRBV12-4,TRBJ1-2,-,TGTGCCAGCAGTAATAACTATGGCTACACCTTC,CASSNNYGYTF
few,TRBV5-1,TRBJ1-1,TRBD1,TGCGCCAGCAGCTTAGGGACAGGGTCGATGAACACTGAAGCTTTCTTT,CASSLGTGSMNTEAFF
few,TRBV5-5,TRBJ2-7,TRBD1,TGTGCCAGCAGTCTCACAGGGGTGCGGTCCTACGAGCAGTACTTC,CASSLTGVRSYEQYF
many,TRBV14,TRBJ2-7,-,TGTGCCAGCAGCAAGACGGATTCCTACGAGCAGTACTTC,CASSKTDSYEQYF
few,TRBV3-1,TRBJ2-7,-,TGTGCCAGCAGCCAAGGACCGCTACGGGCGGTAGCGGAGCTATACGAGCAGTACTTC,CASSQGPLRAVAELYEQYF
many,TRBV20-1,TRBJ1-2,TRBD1,TGCAGTGCTACAGGACAGGGGCCCCTCTATGGCTACACCTTC,CSATGQGPLYGYTF
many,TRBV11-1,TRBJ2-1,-,TGTGCCAGCAGCCTTATAGTACCAGGGTTTCTTTCTAGGAACAATGAGCAGTTCTTC,CASSLIVPGFLSRNNEQFF
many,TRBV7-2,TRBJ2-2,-,TGTGCCAGCAGCTCCACTAGACCAACCGGGGAGCTGTTTTTT,CASSSTRPTGELFF
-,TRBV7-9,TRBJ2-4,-,TGTGCCAGCAGCTGGACCCAGCGGGAAGGGGGTAACATTCAGTACTTC,CASSWTQREGGNIQYF
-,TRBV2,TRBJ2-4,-,TGTGCCAGCAGTTCTGACAGATTCATAGCCAAAAACATTCAGTACTTC,CASSSDRFIAKNIQYF